A single sample is the source of the 4 T cell receptor beta chains below, sequenced in a study of Graves' ophthalmopathy and Graves' hyperthyroidism. RNA transcripts were the source from which TCR beta CDR3 regions were amplified. First-round RT-PCR employed HTBI primers, with a second-round multiplex PCR after it. A single record per CDR3 protein comes from TCRdb applying MiXCR to the multiplex PCR reads. The table has 150,000 or so distinct CDR3 sequences, around two fifths seen once; the top ten hold roughly 5.8%. Material: peripheral blood. Source of these receptors: a woman in her forties with Graves' ophthalmopathy.

This chain joins TRBV18 and TRBJ2-7; no firm D call. Germline CDR1 reads KGHSH; CDR2 reads LQKENI. The CDR3 is 14 residues long. V lost 4 bases to trimming and J lost 3 bases, with 13 bases between them. The CDR3 loop reads CASSRVGGGYEQYF. The DNA of the CDR3 is TGTGCCAGCTCACGGGTAGGTGGTGGCTACGAGCAGTACTTC.

V usage is TRBV6-1 and J usage is TRBJ2-5; D call uncertain. V lost 6 bases, J lost 2 bases, and 16 bases lay in between. The CDR3 is made up of 15 amino acids. From germline, CDR1 is MNHNS and CDR2 SASEGT. CDR3 residues: CASSPGPGRQETQYF. The DNA for the CDR3 is TGTGCCAGCAGCCCAGGCCCGGGCCGACAAGAGACCCAGTACTTC.

This clonotype has a handful of counts. The chain uses TRBV2 and TRBJ1-3; D perhaps matches TRBD1 (6 bases). Trimming removed 6 bases from V and 0 bases from J, with 9 bases in between. This CDR3 region has 14 residues. Germline CDR1 is SNHLY and CDR2 is FYNNEI. CDR3 coding DNA: TGTGCCAGCAGATCGGACAGCTCTGGAAACACCATATATTTT. Amino acid sequence: CASRSDSSGNTIYF. The full variable domain, rest sourced from reference TRBV2 and TRBJ1-3, is EPEVTQTPSHQVTQMGQEVILRCVPISNHLYFYWYRQILGQKVEFLVSFYNNEISEKSEIFDDQFSVERPDGSNFTLKIRSTKLEDSAMYFCASRSDSSGNTIYFGEGSWLTVV.

At least ten counts were recorded for this clonotype. V is TRBV28 and J is TRBJ1-2; unclear D gene. Per germline, CDR1 MDHEN and CDR2 SYDVKM. Trimming took 1 base from V and 3 from J, leaving 9 bases between them. This CDR3 is built from 14 residues. The CDR3 coding sequence is TGTGCCAGCAGTTTATTGGAGGGCTACTATGGCTACACCTTC. Protein product: CASSLLEGYYGYTF.